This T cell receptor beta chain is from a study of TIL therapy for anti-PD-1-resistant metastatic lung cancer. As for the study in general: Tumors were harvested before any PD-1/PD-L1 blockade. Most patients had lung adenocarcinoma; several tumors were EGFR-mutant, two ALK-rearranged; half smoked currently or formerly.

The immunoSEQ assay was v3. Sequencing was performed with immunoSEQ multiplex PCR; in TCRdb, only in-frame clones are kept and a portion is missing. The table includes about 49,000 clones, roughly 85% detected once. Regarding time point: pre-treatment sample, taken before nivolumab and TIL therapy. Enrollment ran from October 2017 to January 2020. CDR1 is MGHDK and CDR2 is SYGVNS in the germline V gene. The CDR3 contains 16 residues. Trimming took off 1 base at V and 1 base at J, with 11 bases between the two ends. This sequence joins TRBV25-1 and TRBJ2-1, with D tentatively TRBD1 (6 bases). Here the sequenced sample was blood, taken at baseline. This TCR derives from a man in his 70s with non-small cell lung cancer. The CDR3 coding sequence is TGTGCCAGCAGTGAATTAGGGGGTTTGTCCTACAATGAGCAGTTCTTC. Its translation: CASSELGGLSYNEQFF.